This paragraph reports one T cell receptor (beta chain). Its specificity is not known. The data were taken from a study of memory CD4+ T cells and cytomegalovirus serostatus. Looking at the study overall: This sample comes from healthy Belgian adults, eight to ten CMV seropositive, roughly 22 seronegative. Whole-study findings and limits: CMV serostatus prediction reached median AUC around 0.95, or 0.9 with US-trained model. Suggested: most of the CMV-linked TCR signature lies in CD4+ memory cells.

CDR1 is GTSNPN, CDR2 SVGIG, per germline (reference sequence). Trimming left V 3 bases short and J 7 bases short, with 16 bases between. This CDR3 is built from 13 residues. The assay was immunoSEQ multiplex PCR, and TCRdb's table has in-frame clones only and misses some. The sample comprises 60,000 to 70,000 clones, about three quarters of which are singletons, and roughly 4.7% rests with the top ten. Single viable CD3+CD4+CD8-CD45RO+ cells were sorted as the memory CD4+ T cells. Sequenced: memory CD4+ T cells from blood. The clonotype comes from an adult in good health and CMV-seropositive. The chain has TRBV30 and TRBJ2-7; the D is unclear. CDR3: CAWRSGYIREQYF. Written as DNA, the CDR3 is TGTGCCTGGAGATCAGGATATATTAGAGAGCAGTACTTC.